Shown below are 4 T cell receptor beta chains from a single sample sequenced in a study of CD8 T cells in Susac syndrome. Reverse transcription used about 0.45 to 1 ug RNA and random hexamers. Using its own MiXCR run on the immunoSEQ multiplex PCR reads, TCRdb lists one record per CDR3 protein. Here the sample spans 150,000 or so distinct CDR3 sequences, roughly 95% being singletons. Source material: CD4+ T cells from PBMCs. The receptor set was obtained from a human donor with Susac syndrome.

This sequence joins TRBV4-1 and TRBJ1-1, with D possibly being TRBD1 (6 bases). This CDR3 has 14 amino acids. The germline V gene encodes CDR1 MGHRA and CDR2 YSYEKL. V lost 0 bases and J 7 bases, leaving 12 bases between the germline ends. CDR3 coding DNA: TGCGCCAGCAGCCAAGATTCCAACAGGGTTGAAGCTTTCTTT. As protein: CASSQDSNRVEAFF.

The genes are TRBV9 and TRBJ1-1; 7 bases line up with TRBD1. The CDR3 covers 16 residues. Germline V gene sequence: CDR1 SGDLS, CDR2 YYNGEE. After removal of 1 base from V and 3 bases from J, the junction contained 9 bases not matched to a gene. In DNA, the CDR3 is TGTGCCAGCAGCGTAACATACAGGGGATGGTACACTGAAGCTTTCTTT. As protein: CASSVTYRGWYTEAFF.

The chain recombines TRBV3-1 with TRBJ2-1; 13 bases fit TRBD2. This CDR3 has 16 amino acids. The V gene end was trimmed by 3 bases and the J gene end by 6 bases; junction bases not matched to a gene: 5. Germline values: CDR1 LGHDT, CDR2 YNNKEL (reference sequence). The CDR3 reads CASSQATSGGPNEQFF. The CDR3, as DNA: TGTGCCAGCAGCCAGGCGACTAGCGGGGGGCCCAATGAGCAGTTCTTC.

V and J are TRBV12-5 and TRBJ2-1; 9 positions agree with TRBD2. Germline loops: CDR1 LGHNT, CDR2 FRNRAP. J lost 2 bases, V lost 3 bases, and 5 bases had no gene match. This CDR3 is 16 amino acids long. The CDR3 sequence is CASGFSGGHPYNEQFF. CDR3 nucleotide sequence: TGTGCTAGTGGTTTTAGCGGGGGTCACCCCTACAATGAGCAGTTCTTC.